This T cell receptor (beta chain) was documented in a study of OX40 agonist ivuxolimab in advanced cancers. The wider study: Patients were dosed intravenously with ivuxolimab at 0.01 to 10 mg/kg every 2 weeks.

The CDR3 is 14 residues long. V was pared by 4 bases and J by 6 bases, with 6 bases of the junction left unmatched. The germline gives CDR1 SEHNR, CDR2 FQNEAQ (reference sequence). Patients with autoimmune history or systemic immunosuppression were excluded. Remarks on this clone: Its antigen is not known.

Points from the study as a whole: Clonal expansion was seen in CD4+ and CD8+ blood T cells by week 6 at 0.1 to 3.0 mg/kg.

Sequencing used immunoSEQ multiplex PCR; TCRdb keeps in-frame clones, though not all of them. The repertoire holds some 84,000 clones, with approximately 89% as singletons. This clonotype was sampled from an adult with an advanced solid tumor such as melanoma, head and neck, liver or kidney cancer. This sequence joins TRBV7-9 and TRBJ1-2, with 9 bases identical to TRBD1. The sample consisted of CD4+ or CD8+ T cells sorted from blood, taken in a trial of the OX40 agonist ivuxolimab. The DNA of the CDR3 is TGTGCCAGCAGCTCGACCGGGACAGGGAATGGCTACACCTTC. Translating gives CASSSTGTGNGYTF. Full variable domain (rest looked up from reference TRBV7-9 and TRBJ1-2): DTGVSQNPRHKITKRGQNVTFRCDPISEHNRLYWYRQTLGQGPEFLTYFQNEAQLEKSRLLSDRFSAERPKGSFSTLEIQRTEQGDSAMYLCASSSTGTGNGYTFGSGTRLTVV.